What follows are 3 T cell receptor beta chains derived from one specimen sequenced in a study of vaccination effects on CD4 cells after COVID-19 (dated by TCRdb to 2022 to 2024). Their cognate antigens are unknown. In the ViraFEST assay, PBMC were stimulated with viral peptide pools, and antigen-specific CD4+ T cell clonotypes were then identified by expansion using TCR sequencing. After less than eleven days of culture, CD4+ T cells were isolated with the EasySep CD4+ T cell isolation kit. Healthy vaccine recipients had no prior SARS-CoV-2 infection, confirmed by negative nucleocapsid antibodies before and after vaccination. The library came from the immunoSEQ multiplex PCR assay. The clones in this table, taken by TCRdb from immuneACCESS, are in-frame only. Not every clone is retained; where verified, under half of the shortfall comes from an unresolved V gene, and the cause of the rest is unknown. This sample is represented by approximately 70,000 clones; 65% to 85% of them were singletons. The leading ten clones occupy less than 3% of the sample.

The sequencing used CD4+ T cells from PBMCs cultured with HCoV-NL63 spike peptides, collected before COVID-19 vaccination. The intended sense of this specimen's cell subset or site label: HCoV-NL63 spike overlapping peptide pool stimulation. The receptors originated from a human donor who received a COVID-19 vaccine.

CDR3 bases: TGTGCCAGCAGCTTATTTCTCAGTGGAGAGACCCAGTACTTC. It specifies CASSLFLSGETQYF. The J gene is TRBJ2-5, the V gene TRBV7-7; D is ambiguous. Germline-derived CDR1 and CDR2 are SSHAT and FNYEAQ (reference sequence). CDR3 length equals 14 residues. Trimming pared 2 bases from V and 4 bases from J, leaving 11 bases between.

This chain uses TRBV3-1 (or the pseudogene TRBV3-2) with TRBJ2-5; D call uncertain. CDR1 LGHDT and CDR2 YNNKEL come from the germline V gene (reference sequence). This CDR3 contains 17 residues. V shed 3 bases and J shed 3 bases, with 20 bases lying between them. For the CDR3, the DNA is TGTGCCAGCAGCCAGCTGCCCGGATCGGCGACCGAAGAGACCCAGTACTTC. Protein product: CASSQLPGSATEETQYF.

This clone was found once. The CDR3 bases are TGTGCCAGCAGTGGTGGACGTGCCGGGGAGCTGTTTTTT. Translated: CASSGGRAGELFF. The chain carries TRBV2 and TRBJ2-2, with D unresolved. This CDR3 has 13 residues. The V end lost 4 bases, the J end lost 6 bases, and 9 bases lay between the germline ends. The germline CDR1 and CDR2 sequences are SNHLY and FYNNEI.